This T cell receptor (beta chain) was documented in a study of blood T cell repertoires in COVID-19. The germline V gene has CDR1 SEHNR and CDR2 FQNEAQ (reference sequence). This CDR3 has 14 amino acids. Trimming removed 3 bases at V and 1 base at J, with 9 bases between. The repertoire was sequenced with immunoSEQ multiplex PCR; TCRdb's copy has only in-frame clones and lacks some. The repertoire has about 210,000 clones, under 90% of them found once; the top ten carry roughly 2.7%. This chain connects TRBV7-9 to TRBJ1-1, with D possibly matching TRBD1 (5 bases). Input material: peripheral blood. The TCR was taken from a woman in her forties with active or convalescent COVID-19. The CDR3 is CASSLTASNTEAFF. For the CDR3, the DNA is TGTGCCAGCAGCTTGACAGCATCGAACACTGAAGCTTTCTTT.